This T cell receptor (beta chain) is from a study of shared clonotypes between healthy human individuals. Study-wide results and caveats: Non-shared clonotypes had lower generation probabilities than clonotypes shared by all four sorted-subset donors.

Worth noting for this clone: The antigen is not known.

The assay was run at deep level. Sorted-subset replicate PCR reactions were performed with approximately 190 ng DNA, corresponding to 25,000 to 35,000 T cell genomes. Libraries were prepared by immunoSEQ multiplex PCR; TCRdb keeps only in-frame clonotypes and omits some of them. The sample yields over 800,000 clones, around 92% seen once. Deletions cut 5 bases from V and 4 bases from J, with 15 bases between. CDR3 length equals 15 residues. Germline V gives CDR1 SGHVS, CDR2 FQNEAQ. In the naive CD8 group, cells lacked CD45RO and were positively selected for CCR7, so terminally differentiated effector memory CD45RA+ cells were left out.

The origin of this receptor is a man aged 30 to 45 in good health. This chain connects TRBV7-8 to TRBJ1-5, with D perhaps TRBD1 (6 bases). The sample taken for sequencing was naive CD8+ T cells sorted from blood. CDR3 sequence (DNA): TGTGCCAGCAGCCCCCAGGGGACCCTTAATCAGCCCCAGCATTTT. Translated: CASSPQGTLNQPQHF.